The rows below give T cell receptor beta chains drawn from one sample of a study of CD4 and CD8 cells across lung adenocarcinoma regions. TCRdb re-derived calls from the PCR reads in MiXCR, one entry per CDR3 protein. The data contain thousands of distinct CDR3 sequences, 60% to 80% of them singletons. Source material: CD4+ T cells from the center of a lung tumor. These receptor sequences come from a female donor with lung adenocarcinoma. The CD4 and CD8 labels of this study may be unreliable. Both conserved end residues are part of each CDR3. D genes are given only for firm matches. A row's size may be missing; if present it is once, few, many or a size class.

d_call	v_call	clone_size	j_call	cdr3_nt	cdr3_aa
-	TRBV6-1	few	TRBJ2-6	TGTGCCAGCAACTCAGGGGCTGGGGCCAACGTCCTGACTTTC	CASNSGAGANVLTF
TRBD1	TRBV7-3	-	TRBJ2-1	TGTGCCTCCGGACAGGGAGCCTACAATGAGCAGTTCTTC	CASGQGAYNEQFF
-	TRBV6-5	once	TRBJ2-7	TGTGCCAGCAGTCTCCTCGAGGGCCTTTACGAGCAGTACTTC	CASSLLEGLYEQYF
-	TRBV12-3/TRBV12-4	-	TRBJ2-2	TGTGCCAGCAGTTTTTCCCTAGTGAGCGGGGAGCTGTTTTTT	CASSFSLVSGELFF
-	TRBV12-3/TRBV12-4	-	TRBJ2-2	TGTGCCAGCAGTTTGCAACAGTCCACCGGGGAGCTGTTTTTT	CASSLQQSTGELFF
-	TRBV7-2	few	TRBJ2-1	TGTGCCAGCAGCAGTTTGGGGGGAGGAAACAATGAGCAGTTCTTC	CASSSLGGGNNEQFF
-	TRBV11-2	-	TRBJ2-7	TGTGCCAGCAGCTTCCCGGGGAGCTCCTACGAGCAGTACTTC	CASSFPGSSYEQYF
TRBD2	TRBV6-1	-	TRBJ2-3	TGTGCCAGCAGCCGGGAGGGGGGTGGGGTGCGTGGCACAGATACGCAGTATTTT	CASSREGGGVRGTDTQYF
-	TRBV6-5	-	TRBJ1-4	TGTGCCAGCAGTTACTCGTTTACGATGACAACTAATGAAAAACTGTTTTTT	CASSYSFTMTTNEKLFF
TRBD2	TRBV7-7	-	TRBJ2-3	TGTGCTAGCAGCCAGACTAGCGGGGGCGATACGCAGTATTTT	CASSQTSGGDTQYF
TRBD2	TRBV10-3	few	TRBJ2-2	TGTGCCATCAGTGACTCGCGGGAGCTGAACACCGGGGAGCTGTTTTTT	CAISDSRELNTGELFF
-	TRBV7-3	-	TRBJ2-2	TGTGCCAGCAGCTTAAGTACTGGTGGCGCCGCCGGGGAGCTGTTTTTT	CASSLSTGGAAGELFF
-	TRBV6-1	few	TRBJ2-7	TGTGCCAGCAGTGTGAAGGGGTCGTACGAGCAGTACTTC	CASSVKGSYEQYF
-	TRBV28	-	TRBJ1-2	TGTGCCAGCAGTTTACCTCACCTGGAAAAGAGGAGCTACACCTTC	CASSLPHLEKRSYTF
-	TRBV6-1	-	TRBJ2-5	TGTGCCAGCAGTGAAGGGGGGCTGGGGGAGACCCAGTACTTC	CASSEGGLGETQYF
-	TRBV6-5	-	TRBJ1-1	TGTGCCAGCAGTTACTCCGGGGGGACTGAAGCTTTCTTT	CASSYSGGTEAFF
-	TRBV7-6	medium-sized	TRBJ2-2	TGTGCCAGCAATATAGGGTCTGCATCCGGGGAGCTGTTTTTT	CASNIGSASGELFF
TRBD2	TRBV6-1	few	TRBJ2-3	TGTGCCAGCAGTGGGGGTACTAGCGGGAGGGCCACAGATACGCAGTATTTT	CASSGGTSGRATDTQYF
-	TRBV6-1	few	TRBJ2-5	TGTGCCAGCAGAGGGACGGAGAGTTGGACCCAGTACTTC	CASRGTESWTQYF
TRBD1	TRBV6-1	-	TRBJ2-1	TGTGCCAGCAAATGGGGACAGGGGGCGACTGAGCAGTTCTTC	CASKWGQGATEQFF
TRBD2	TRBV4-1	-	TRBJ2-1	TGCGCCAGCAGCCACCCGGGACTAGCGGGAGGGGCGAGCCACGGGGAGCAGTTCTTC	CASSHPGLAGGASHGEQFF
-	TRBV12-3/TRBV12-4	-	TRBJ2-6	TGTGCCAGCAGTTTAGTCGCGGGCTCTGGGGCCAACGTCCTGACTTTC	CASSLVAGSGANVLTF
TRBD1	TRBV5-6	few	TRBJ2-3	TGTGCCAGCAGCTCAGGGACAGGGGGCTTAGATACGCAGTATTTT	CASSSGTGGLDTQYF
TRBD1	TRBV6-1	large	TRBJ2-7	TGTGCCAGCAGGACAGGGACAGACTACGAGCAGTACTTC	CASRTGTDYEQYF
TRBD2	TRBV6-1	once	TRBJ2-4	TGTGCCGGCGGCGGGGGGTGTGTCGAAAAGATTCAGTACTTC	CAGGGGCVEKIQYF
-	TRBV6-1	-	TRBJ2-3	TGTGCGAGCAGTGGACCAAGCGACACAGAGACGCAGTATTTC	CASSGPSDTETQYF
-	TRBV6-1	few	TRBJ2-4	TGTGCCAGCAGTGATGCGTCTGTTTTAGCCAAAAACATTCAGTACTTC	CASSDASVLAKNIQYF
TRBD1	TRBV7-6	few	TRBJ2-1	TGTGCCAGTAGGGGACAGGGAGCCTACGAGCAGTACTTT	CASRGQGAYEQYF
TRBD1	TRBV4-1	-	TRBJ2-1	TGCGCCAGCAGCCAGCCGGGACAGGGGAACTATGAGCAGTTCTTC	CASSQPGQGNYEQFF
TRBD2	TRBV30	once	TRBJ2-3	TGTGCCTGGAGTCTCCTAGCGGGACTGGCAGATACGCAGTATTTT	CAWSLLAGLADTQYF
-	TRBV6-1	-	TRBJ2-1	TGTGCCAGCAGTGAAGCCTGGCGGTCCTACAATGAGCAGTTCTTC	CASSEAWRSYNEQFF